The source of this TCR beta chain is a study of tumor and adjacent non-tumor tissue in lung cancer. The template was RNA from unsorted bulk tissue. A modified ARM-PCR protocol with three rounds of nested PCR amplified TCRbeta. A single record per CDR3 protein comes from TCRdb applying MiXCR to the multiplex PCR reads. The sample records 120,000 to 150,000 distinct CDR3 sequences, around 67% being singletons. Overall study results and limits: Patients with more diverse tumor TCRs had worse survival.

The trim removed 8 bases at V and 4 bases at J, leaving 9 bases unmatched. The CDR3 extends over 14 amino acids. Per the germline V gene, CDR1 is MNHNS and CDR2 is SASEGT. The sample holds many counts of this clonotype. Its antigen is unidentified. Sequenced: lung tumor tissue. The source of this sequence is a man between 60 and 75 years old with small cell lung cancer. The chain has TRBV6-1 and TRBJ2-5; 8 positions match TRBD2. CDR3 sequence reads: CASSGGGRIETQYF. CDR3 in DNA: TGTGCCAGCTCCGGCGGGGGGCGAATAGAGACCCAGTACTTC.